Listed below are T cell receptor beta chains from one sample, sequenced in a study of blood T cell repertoires in COVID-19. Sequencing was performed with immunoSEQ multiplex PCR; in TCRdb, only in-frame clones are kept and a portion is missing. The repertoire holds about 240,000 clones, roughly 83% seen once, with roughly 9.6% in the top ten. Specimen: peripheral blood. These receptors all stem from a woman older than 75 with acute or convalescent COVID-19. Both conserved end residues are part of each CDR3. Each record gives: J gene, CDR3 length, V gene, D gene, clone size, CDR3 protein, CDR3 DNA. A D gene is named only where the DNA matches it firmly. Clone sizes are given selectively: once, few, many, or a class where the clone is expanded.

j_gene: TRBJ1-2; len: 15; v_gene: TRBV2; d_gene: TRBD1; abundance: NA; CDR3aa: CASSDAGGVGYGYTF; CDR3nt: TGTGCCAGCAGTGATGCAGGGGGCGTTGGCTATGGCTACACCTTC
j_gene: TRBJ2-7; len: 12; v_gene: TRBV7-9; d_gene: NA; abundance: NA; CDR3aa: CASSLQGYEQYF; CDR3nt: TGTGCCAGCAGCTTACAGGGTTACGAGCAGTACTTC
j_gene: TRBJ2-1; len: 13; v_gene: TRBV10-3; d_gene: TRBD1; abundance: NA; CDR3aa: CAICRGPPNEQFF; CDR3nt: TGTGCCATCTGTAGGGGGCCACCCAATGAGCAGTTCTTC
j_gene: TRBJ1-2; len: 13; v_gene: TRBV7-8; d_gene: TRBD1; abundance: once; CDR3aa: CASSFSGGWGYTF; CDR3nt: TGTGCCAGCAGCTTTTCAGGGGGATGGGGCTACACCTTC
j_gene: TRBJ2-7; len: 15; v_gene: TRBV21-1; d_gene: NA; abundance: NA; CDR3aa: CASTSGQGVVYEQYF; CDR3nt: TGTGCCAGCACCTCGGGACAGGGGGTAGTCTACGAGCAGTACTTC
j_gene: TRBJ1-5; len: 14; v_gene: TRBV6-5; d_gene: NA; abundance: NA; CDR3aa: CASIPAAGNQPQHF; CDR3nt: TGTGCCAGCATACCAGCGGCGGGCAATCAGCCCCAGCATTTT
j_gene: TRBJ1-5; len: 13; v_gene: TRBV2; d_gene: NA; abundance: NA; CDR3aa: CASSAGSNQPQHF; CDR3nt: TGTGCCAGCAGCGCAGGGAGCAATCAGCCCCAGCATTTT
j_gene: TRBJ1-3; len: 15; v_gene: TRBV2; d_gene: NA; abundance: few; CDR3aa: CASTPREGFGNTIYF; CDR3nt: TGTGCCAGCACCCCGAGGGAGGGTTTTGGAAACACCATATATTTT
j_gene: TRBJ2-7; len: 15; v_gene: TRBV5-1; d_gene: TRBD1; abundance: NA; CDR3aa: CASSLEGTAGAEQYF; CDR3nt: TGCGCCAGCAGCTTGGAAGGGACAGCAGGTGCCGAGCAGTACTTC
j_gene: TRBJ1-6; len: 14; v_gene: TRBV5-4; d_gene: NA; abundance: NA; CDR3aa: CASSLDRDNSPLHF; CDR3nt: TGTGCCAGCAGCTTGGACAGGGATAATTCACCCCTCCACTTT
j_gene: TRBJ2-3; len: 16; v_gene: TRBV19; d_gene: NA; abundance: NA; CDR3aa: CASSVPGQQWTDTQYF; CDR3nt: TGTGCCAGTAGTGTCCCCGGACAACAATGGACAGATACGCAGTATTTT
j_gene: TRBJ1-1; len: 15; v_gene: TRBV6-5; d_gene: TRBD1; abundance: NA; CDR3aa: CASSSLWTGDTEAFF; CDR3nt: TGTGCCAGCAGTTCGTTATGGACAGGGGACACTGAAGCTTTCTTT
j_gene: TRBJ1-3; len: 16; v_gene: TRBV2; d_gene: TRBD1; abundance: NA; CDR3aa: CASRLRDSGSGNTIYF; CDR3nt: TGTGCCAGCCGTTTGAGGGACAGCGGATCTGGAAACACCATATATTTT
j_gene: TRBJ2-2; len: 15; v_gene: TRBV5-1; d_gene: NA; abundance: NA; CDR3aa: CASSLTSPNTGELFF; CDR3nt: TGCGCCAGCAGCTTGACTAGCCCAAACACCGGGGAGCTGTTTTTT
j_gene: TRBJ1-1; len: 13; v_gene: TRBV27; d_gene: NA; abundance: few; CDR3aa: CASSFNRDTEAFF; CDR3nt: TGTGCCAGCAGTTTCAACCGGGACACTGAAGCTTTCTTT
j_gene: TRBJ2-3; len: 12; v_gene: TRBV11-2; d_gene: NA; abundance: NA; CDR3aa: CASSVITDTQYF; CDR3nt: TGTGCCAGCAGCGTTATCACAGATACGCAGTATTTT
j_gene: TRBJ1-1; len: 13; v_gene: TRBV28; d_gene: NA; abundance: NA; CDR3aa: CASSPGLGKEAFF; CDR3nt: TGTGCCAGCAGCCCTGGACTGGGGAAAGAAGCTTTCTTT
j_gene: TRBJ2-7; len: 16; v_gene: TRBV28; d_gene: NA; abundance: NA; CDR3aa: CASSSQQGRLSYEQYF; CDR3nt: TGTGCCAGCAGTTCCCAACAGGGCAGGCTCTCCTACGAGCAGTACTTC
j_gene: TRBJ1-2; len: 14; v_gene: TRBV19; d_gene: TRBD1; abundance: NA; CDR3aa: CASRDPGTGYGYTF; CDR3nt: TGTGCCAGTAGGGACCCCGGGACAGGGTACGGCTACACCTTC
j_gene: TRBJ1-1; len: 14; v_gene: TRBV3-1/TRBV3-2; d_gene: NA; abundance: NA; CDR3aa: CASAPNVGDTEAFF; CDR3nt: TGTGCCAGCGCCCCTAACGTAGGGGACACTGAAGCTTTCTTT
j_gene: TRBJ2-5; len: 18; v_gene: TRBV25-1; d_gene: NA; abundance: NA; CDR3aa: CASSDSSPTREGRLTQYF; CDR3nt: TGTGCCAGCAGTGATAGTAGCCCTACCAGGGAAGGAAGGCTGACCCAGTACTTC
j_gene: TRBJ2-1; len: 15; v_gene: TRBV24-1; d_gene: NA; abundance: NA; CDR3aa: CATSAAGVTGNEQFF; CDR3nt: TGTGCCACCAGTGCCGCAGGGGTCACTGGTAATGAGCAGTTCTTC
j_gene: TRBJ2-7; len: 16; v_gene: TRBV9; d_gene: TRBD1; abundance: NA; CDR3aa: CASSDARDREPVSQYF; CDR3nt: TGTGCCAGCAGCGACGCCCGGGACAGGGAGCCCGTTTCGCAGTACTTC
j_gene: TRBJ2-1; len: 13; v_gene: TRBV3-1/TRBV3-2; d_gene: NA; abundance: NA; CDR3aa: CASSPGGVGEQFF; CDR3nt: TGTGCCAGCAGCCCCGGAGGGGTGGGTGAGCAGTTCTTC
j_gene: TRBJ1-6; len: 13; v_gene: TRBV27; d_gene: NA; abundance: few; CDR3aa: CASSSRGRAPLHF; CDR3nt: TGTGCCAGCAGTTCACGGGGTAGAGCACCCCTCCACTTT
j_gene: TRBJ1-5; len: 14; v_gene: TRBV5-5; d_gene: NA; abundance: NA; CDR3aa: CASSLALSYQPQHF; CDR3nt: TGTGCCAGCAGCTTGGCCTTGTCCTATCAGCCCCAGCATTTT
j_gene: TRBJ2-7; len: 14; v_gene: TRBV6-2/TRBV6-3; d_gene: NA; abundance: NA; CDR3aa: CASSPGGGSYEQYF; CDR3nt: TGTGCCAGCAGTCCCGGTGGGGGGTCCTACGAGCAGTACTTC
j_gene: TRBJ1-1; len: 15; v_gene: TRBV7-2; d_gene: NA; abundance: NA; CDR3aa: CASRQGAKLNTEAFF; CDR3nt: TGTGCCAGCAGACAAGGGGCCAAATTGAACACTGAAGCTTTCTTT
j_gene: TRBJ2-1; len: 13; v_gene: TRBV7-6; d_gene: NA; abundance: few; CDR3aa: CASSLMQYNEQFF; CDR3nt: TGTGCCAGCAGCTTAATGCAGTACAATGAGCAGTTCTTC
j_gene: TRBJ2-2; len: 14; v_gene: TRBV7-3; d_gene: TRBD2; abundance: once; CDR3aa: CASSHGTSTGELFF; CDR3nt: TGTGCCAGCAGCCACGGGACTAGCACCGGGGAGCTGTTTTTT
j_gene: TRBJ1-2; len: 14; v_gene: TRBV2; d_gene: NA; abundance: NA; CDR3aa: CASSERTVNYGYTF; CDR3nt: TGTGCCAGCAGTGAGCGGACAGTTAACTATGGCTACACCTTC
j_gene: TRBJ2-6; len: 17; v_gene: TRBV11-2; d_gene: NA; abundance: NA; CDR3aa: CASSLAPPGPGANVLTF; CDR3nt: TGTGCCAGCAGCTTAGCCCCCCCAGGGCCTGGGGCCAACGTCCTGACTTTC
j_gene: TRBJ1-6; len: 14; v_gene: TRBV27; d_gene: NA; abundance: NA; CDR3aa: CASSLTVLGSPLHF; CDR3nt: TGTGCCAGCAGTTTAACAGTCTTGGGTTCACCCCTCCACTTT
j_gene: TRBJ2-7; len: 14; v_gene: TRBV28; d_gene: NA; abundance: NA; CDR3aa: CASSLPAGPYEQYF; CDR3nt: TGTGCCAGCAGTCTCCCCGCGGGTCCCTACGAGCAGTACTTC
j_gene: TRBJ1-5; len: 17; v_gene: TRBV28; d_gene: NA; abundance: once; CDR3aa: CASRTRDTQRGHQPQHF; CDR3nt: TGTGCCAGCAGGACTCGGGACACCCAGCGGGGGCATCAGCCCCAGCATTTT
j_gene: TRBJ1-2; len: 12; v_gene: TRBV6-5; d_gene: NA; abundance: once; CDR3aa: CASSPGYYGYTF; CDR3nt: TGTGCCAGCAGCCCAGGGTACTATGGCTACACCTTC
j_gene: TRBJ1-2; len: 17; v_gene: TRBV3-1/TRBV3-2; d_gene: TRBD1; abundance: NA; CDR3aa: CASSREQGARLDYGYTF; CDR3nt: TGTGCCAGCAGCCGTGAACAGGGGGCGCGGTTGGACTATGGCTACACCTTC
j_gene: TRBJ2-1; len: 16; v_gene: TRBV14; d_gene: TRBD2; abundance: few; CDR3aa: CASSRDYLIGGNEQFF; CDR3nt: TGTGCCAGCAGCCGGGACTACTTGATCGGAGGCAATGAGCAGTTCTTC
j_gene: TRBJ2-7; len: 15; v_gene: TRBV7-3; d_gene: TRBD1; abundance: NA; CDR3aa: CASSPNRGMTYEQYF; CDR3nt: TGTGCCAGCAGCCCAAACAGGGGGATGACCTACGAGCAGTACTTC
j_gene: TRBJ2-5; len: 16; v_gene: TRBV5-1; d_gene: NA; abundance: NA; CDR3aa: CASSLLGTRSQETQYF; CDR3nt: TGCGCCAGCAGCTTGCTTGGTACCAGGTCACAAGAGACCCAGTACTTC